This passage covers 5 T cell receptor beta chains from one sample sequenced in a study of T cells in severe cutaneous drug reactions. Libraries were made by iRepertoire multiplex PCR with TCR subtype-specific primers for bulk and single-cell sequencing. TCRdb reanalyzed the multiplex PCR reads, giving one entry per CDR3 protein sequence and no DNA. This specimen shows 20,000 to 25,000 distinct CDR3 sequences; the ten leading clones hold approximately 7%. The donors had carbamazepine-induced Stevens-Johnson syndrome or toxic epidermal necrolysis. Sequencing was performed on PBMCs. All receptors derive from a human donor with toxic epidermal necrolysis, a severe cutaneous drug reaction.

In terms of frequency, this clonotype is medium-sized. This chain uses TRBV9 with TRBJ2-1. From germline, CDR1 is SGDLS and CDR2 YYNGEE. The CDR3 totals 11 residues. CDR3 sequence: CASSANNEQFF.

The CDR3 sequence: CASSQSLLETQYF. The chain links TRBV18 to TRBJ2-5. CDR1 is KGHSH, CDR2 LQKENI, per germline. The CDR3 length is 13 residues.

CDR3 region: CASSFKSSTSGTYEQYF. The rearrangement joins TRBV7-2 to TRBJ2-7; TCRdb calls TRBD2, which cannot be checked without DNA. CDR1 and CDR2 (germline): SGHTA, FQGNSA. The CDR3 is 17 amino acids.

The chain has TRBV18 and TRBJ1-2; the TCRdb D gene call, TRBD1, has no DNA to confirm it. This CDR3 spans 11 amino acids. In germline, CDR1 is KGHSH, CDR2 LQKENI. CDR3: CASSPGDGYTF.

The genes are TRBV15 and TRBJ2-1; no DNA is available, so the TRBD1 call from TCRdb remains unchecked. Germline loops: CDR1 LNHNV, CDR2 YYDKDF (reference sequence). There are 13 residues in the CDR3. The CDR3 sequence: CATRRTNYNEQFF.